The 11 T cell receptor beta chains below all came from one sample that was sequenced in a study of graft-versus-host responses after intestinal transplantation. These receptors are not linked to any known antigen. The method was immunoSEQ multiplex PCR; TCRdb's version includes in-frame clones alone and lacks a portion of them. The sample consists of about 86,000 clones, around 83% of them appearing once. Sequenced material: unstimulated CD8+ T cells sorted from spleen or lymph node cells, taken before intestinal transplant. Every receptor here comes from a human donor who received an intestinal transplant.

CDR3 residues: CASSPRLNTGELFF. In nucleotides, the CDR3 is TGTGCCAGTAGCCCGAGACTGAACACCGGGGAGCTGTTTTTT. The chain uses TRBV19 and TRBJ2-2; D remains ambiguous. The V end was cut by 6 bases, the J end by 1 base, with 9 bases between. The CDR3 covers 14 residues. Germline V gives CDR1 LNHDA, CDR2 SQIVND (reference sequence).

V usage is TRBV28 and J usage is TRBJ1-5, with TRBD1 matching over 10 bases. V lost 3 bases and J lost 4; bases outside the gene matches: 6. The CDR3 runs 16 residues. CDR1 and CDR2 from the germline V gene are MDHEN and SYDVKM. Here the CDR3 reads CASSFPPGQGNQPQHF. CDR3 nucleotides: TGTGCCAGCAGTTTCCCACCGGGACAGGGGAATCAGCCCCAGCATTTT.

This clone has a handful of counts. The identical CDR3 is also encoded by other nucleotide sequences in the sample. The chain joins TRBV4-1 to TRBJ2-7; D perhaps matches TRBD2 (7 bases). This CDR3 has 15 residues. V lost 8 bases and J lost 7, with 24 bases in between. Germline CDR1 reads MGHRA; CDR2 reads YSYEKL. CDR3 DNA: TGCGCCAGCCGTCAGGGGAACGGGGGGCCCTGGGAGCAGTACTTC. This translates into CASRQGNGGPWEQYF.

The chain uses TRBV2 and TRBJ1-5, with a possible D match to TRBD1 (6 bases). This CDR3 contains 14 residues. V shed 5 bases and J shed 7 bases, with 15 bases lying between them. Germline V gene sequence: CDR1 SNHLY, CDR2 FYNNEI. CDR3 sequence reads: CASSSGAGDQPQHF. As DNA, the CDR3 is TGTGCCAGCAGTAGCGGGGCAGGGGACCAGCCCCAGCATTTT.

The chain uses TRBV10-2 and TRBJ2-3; TRBD2 might be the D (5 bases). Germline CDR1 is WSHSY and CDR2 is SAAADI. Between the trimmed V and J ends, which lost 0 bases and 7 bases, there was a span of 8 bases. CDR3 length: 13 residues. CDR3 protein: CASSESTTYTQYF. The CDR3 DNA is TGCGCCAGCAGTGAGTCGACTACCTATACGCAGTATTTT.

This clone has only a few counts. It differs at one base from a far larger clone, so likely a read error. The identical CDR3 is also encoded by other nucleotide sequences in the sample. V gene TRBV2 combines with J gene TRBJ2-2; TRBD1 aligns across 7 bases. The CDR3 spans 14 residues. Germline CDR1 is SNHLY and CDR2 is FYNNEI. Written as DNA, the CDR3 is TGTGCCAGCAGCGGGACAGTCAACAGCGGGGAGCTGTTTTTT. Its translation is CASSGTVNSGELFF.

V gene TRBV10-2 combines with J gene TRBJ2-2; 9 nucleotides align to TRBD2. This CDR3 is built from 17 residues. Germline V gives CDR1 WSHSY, CDR2 SAAADI. Trimming removed 2 bases from V and 4 bases from J; junction bases left unmatched: 8. CDR3 nucleotide sequence: TGCGCCAGCAGTGAGAGGCTGCGGGGGGGTGGCACCGGGGAGCTGTTTTTT. Translated: CASSERLRGGGTGELFF.

This chain links TRBV7-6 with TRBJ2-1; D might be TRBD2 (5 bases). The CDR3 length is 15 residues. V was cut by 4 bases and J by 7 bases, with 17 bases left in between. Germline CDR1 SGHVS, CDR2 FNYEAQ. The CDR3 DNA sequence: TGTGCCAGCAGCTCACGGGCCGGCCGAGGGAATGAGCAGTTCTTC. Translating it yields CASSSRAGRGNEQFF.

This chain uses TRBV23-1 with TRBJ1-2; D is unclear. TRBV23-1 is assigned to the ORF class and has an uncertain function. Trimming stripped 0 bases from V and 8 bases from J, with 4 bases between. The CDR3 spans 11 residues. The CDR3, as DNA: TGCGCCAGCAGTCAATCTGGGGGCTACACCTTC. Residues: CASSQSGGYTF.

The V and J genes are TRBV6-5 and TRBJ2-1; the D call may be TRBD1 or TRBD2 (5 bases each). This CDR3 has 15 residues. V was clipped by 2 bases and J by 2 bases, with 10 bases between them. Germline loops: CDR1 MNHEY, CDR2 SVGAGI. In DNA form, the CDR3 reads TGTGCCAGCAGTTACAGGGGAGCCCCCTACAATGAGCAGTTCTTC. Residues: CASSYRGAPYNEQFF.

V gene TRBV19 combines with J gene TRBJ2-3; either TRBD1 or TRBD2 may supply D (5 bases each). This CDR3 is built from 15 residues. V lost 6 bases and J lost 6, with 19 bases in between. CDR1 and CDR2 from the germline V gene are LNHDA and SQIVND (reference sequence). CDR3 sequence reads: CASSRRDAPDDTQYF. As DNA, the CDR3 is TGTGCCAGTAGCCGCCGGGACGCACCAGATGATACGCAGTATTTT.